A selection of T cell receptor beta chains follows, all from one sample in a study of T cells in Graves' hyperthyroidism and ophthalmopathy. TCRdb re-called the multiplex PCR reads with MiXCR, one entry per CDR3 protein. The sample includes 300,000 to 450,000 distinct CDR3 sequences, 14% to 15% seen only once; the top ten take about 31%. The sample comprised blood. These receptors were obtained from a woman in her twenties or thirties with Graves' hyperthyroidism. CDR3s include the opening cysteine and the closing phenylalanine or tryptophan. D genes are given only for firm matches. Only some rows state a clone size, as once, few, many or a class for expanded clones.

length | size | J | D | V | DNA | CDR3
12 | . | TRBJ2-5 | . | TRBV24-1 | TGTGCCACCAGTGACAGGCGAGAGACCCAGTACTTC | CATSDRRETQYF
16 | many | TRBJ1-5 | TRBD1 | TRBV27 | TGTGCCAGCAGTTCCGAGCGACAGGGAGGGCGTCAGCCCCAGCATTTT | CASSSERQGGRQPQHF
15 | . | TRBJ2-6 | . | TRBV5-1 | TGCGCCAGCAAGTTAGACAACTCTGGGGCCAACGTCCTGACTTTC | CASKLDNSGANVLTF
14 | few | TRBJ1-1 | . | TRBV5-1 | TGCGCCAGCAGCTTGGGGGGGGAAGGCTCTGAAGCTTTCTTT | CASSLGGEGSEAFF
15 | . | TRBJ2-7 | . | TRBV4-1 | TGCGCCAGCAGCCAAGAATCGGGATATGGCTACGAGCAGTACTTC | CASSQESGYGYEQYF
17 | many | TRBJ2-1 | . | TRBV7-2 | TGTGCCAGCAGCTTAGGTAGCGGCTACAGCTCCTACAATGAGCAGTTCTTC | CASSLGSGYSSYNEQFF
15 | few | TRBJ2-5 | . | TRBV20-1 | TGCAGTGCTAGAGATTTGAAGACTGCTCAAGAGACCCAGTACTTC | CSARDLKTAQETQYF
14 | few | TRBJ1-5 | TRBD1 | TRBV2 | TGTGCCAGCACCCGACAGGGAAGGCGTCAGCCCCAGCATTTT | CASTRQGRRQPQHF
16 | . | TRBJ2-1 | . | TRBV9 | TGTGCCAGCAGCGTAGATGGCAGGGGGGGCTGGAGTGAGCAGTTCTTC | CASSVDGRGGWSEQFF
16 | . | TRBJ2-1 | TRBD2 | TRBV7-2 | TGTGCCAGCAGCCACCCCGGGACTAGCGGGAGCAATGAGCAGTTCTTC | CASSHPGTSGSNEQFF
14 | few | TRBJ1-2 | . | TRBV2 | TGTGCCAGCGTTGGGGGAAGAGCTAACTATGGCTACACCTTC | CASVGGRANYGYTF
14 | . | TRBJ2-3 | . | TRBV7-3 | TGTGCCAGCAGCTTATATCCGATCACAGATACGCAGTATTTT | CASSLYPITDTQYF
18 | . | TRBJ2-2 | TRBD2 | TRBV27 | TGTGCCAGCAGTTACCTGACTAGCGGGAGTCGTATCACCGGGGAGCTGTTTTTT | CASSYLTSGSRITGELFF
18 | many | TRBJ2-7 | TRBD2 | TRBV7-2 | TGTGCCAGCAGCTTAGTAGCGGGGACTAGCGGGAGTATTTACGAGCAGTACTTC | CASSLVAGTSGSIYEQYF
12 | . | TRBJ2-1 | . | TRBV3-1 | TGTGCCAGCAGAATAGCGGACAATGAGCAGTTCTTC | CASRIADNEQFF
17 | . | TRBJ2-7 | TRBD2 | TRBV27 | TGTGCCAGCAGTTTATCGCCCTGGACTAGCGGGCCATACGAGCAGTACTTC | CASSLSPWTSGPYEQYF
14 | many | TRBJ1-2 | . | TRBV20-1 | TGCAGTGCTAGTAAGGCAGGTACTGCTAATGGCTACACCTTC | CSASKAGTANGYTF
11 | . | TRBJ2-3 | . | TRBV4-2 | TGTGCCAGCAGGAATAGAGATACGCAGTATTTT | CASRNRDTQYF
15 | few | TRBJ1-4 | . | TRBV4-1 | TGCGCCAGCAGCCAACTCGGGGGAGAGGATGAAAAACTGTTTTTT | CASSQLGGEDEKLFF
13 | many | TRBJ2-3 | TRBD1 | TRBV30 | TGTGCCGGAGGACAGGGCGGTCCAGATACGCAGTATTTT | CAGGQGGPDTQYF
16 | few | TRBJ1-5 | . | TRBV10-3 | TGTGCCATCAGTGAGTCAGGGAGAGTCAGCAATCAGCCCCAGCATTTT | CAISESGRVSNQPQHF
15 | . | TRBJ1-4 | TRBD1 | TRBV28 | TGTGCCAGCAGTTTAAGACAGGGGGCGAGGGAAAAACTGTTTTTT | CASSLRQGAREKLFF
15 | few | TRBJ2-3 | TRBD2 | TRBV4-2 | TGTGCCAGCAGCCAGTCACTAGCGGGGTGGGATACGCAGTATTTT | CASSQSLAGWDTQYF
14 | . | TRBJ1-1 | . | TRBV25-1 | TGTGCCAGCAGCAGACTAGGGGAGAACACTGAAGCTTTCTTT | CASSRLGENTEAFF
17 | few | TRBJ2-1 | TRBD2 | TRBV20-1 | TGCAGTGCTAGTGGACTAGCGGGTGAGAGCTCCTACAATGAGCAGTTCTTC | CSASGLAGESSYNEQFF
15 | many | TRBJ2-1 | . | TRBV27 | TGTGCCAGCAGTTTCATAGGCGGGATAGGCAATGAGCAGTTCTTC | CASSFIGGIGNEQFF
14 | few | TRBJ2-5 | . | TRBV28 | TGTGCCAGCAATTTTGGGGGGCGGGGAGAGACCCAGTACTTC | CASNFGGRGETQYF
14 | few | TRBJ2-7 | . | TRBV5-6 | TGTGCCAGCAGCTTTGGCCGGGTCTACTACGAGCAGTACTTC | CASSFGRVYYEQYF
15 | . | TRBJ1-4 | . | TRBV6-5 | TGTGCCAGCAGTTACGATCTTCCAGTTAATGAAAAACTGTTTTTT | CASSYDLPVNEKLFF
17 | . | TRBJ2-2 | . | TRBV6-1 | TGTGCCAGCAGTCCCCGGTGGGGTAGCGGCCCGGCCGGGGAGCTGTTTTTT | CASSPRWGSGPAGELFF
13 | . | TRBJ2-5 | TRBD1 | TRBV11-2 | TGTGCCAGCAGCCCAGACAGGGGAGAGACCCAGTACTTC | CASSPDRGETQYF
14 | . | TRBJ2-7 | . | TRBV20-1 | TGCAGTGTTCAAGCGCGTCTTCCCCTTTACGAGCAGTACTTC | CSVQARLPLYEQYF
13 | many | TRBJ1-1 | TRBD1 | TRBV11-2 | TGTGCCAGCAGCCGGGGACAGAGCACTGAAGCTTTCTTT | CASSRGQSTEAFF
14 | . | TRBJ2-7 | TRBD2 | TRBV20-1 | TGCAGTGCGAAACCCCAGCGGGAGATTGGCGAGCAGTACTTC | CSAKPQREIGEQYF
15 | many | TRBJ2-3 | . | TRBV7-3 | TGTGCCAGCAGCACACGATGGGGAATGGGAGATACGCAGTATTTT | CASSTRWGMGDTQYF
15 | many | TRBJ2-1 | TRBD2 | TRBV18 | TGTGCCAGCTCACCACCGGGGGGACTAGCGTTTGAGCAGTTCTTC | CASSPPGGLAFEQFF
12 | few | TRBJ2-3 | . | TRBV19 | TGTGCCAGTAGTAGCAACTCGGATACGCAGTATTTT | CASSSNSDTQYF
13 | few | TRBJ2-7 | . | TRBV24-1 | TGTGCCACCAGTGATGGGGTTTCCTACGAGCAGTACTTC | CATSDGVSYEQYF
14 | many | TRBJ2-5 | . | TRBV3-1 | TGTGCCAGCAGCCAAGATGCGAGCCGAGAGACCCAGTACTTC | CASSQDASRETQYF
14 | many | TRBJ2-3 | TRBD1 | TRBV20-1 | TGCAGTGCTACAGACAGGGGCGGCACAGATACGCAGTATTTT | CSATDRGGTDTQYF
13 | few | TRBJ2-5 | TRBD1 | TRBV18 | TGTGCCAGCTCACGGGACAGGTTGGAGACCCAGTACTTC | CASSRDRLETQYF
14 | many | TRBJ2-7 | TRBD2 | TRBV6-1 | TGTGCCAGCAGTACCGGGACTAGCTCCTACGAGCAGTACTTC | CASSTGTSSYEQYF
17 | many | TRBJ2-7 | TRBD1 | TRBV27 | TGTGCCAGCCGGGGGGAGAAAACAGGGGGCTCCTCCTACGAGCAGTACTTC | CASRGEKTGGSSYEQYF
22 | . | TRBJ1-5 | . | TRBV6-6 | TGTGCCAGCAGTTACTCGAACAGGGTAGGGGCTATAGGGGATCGATCGGGTCAGCCCCAGCATTTT | CASSYSNRVGAIGDRSGQPQHF
14 | many | TRBJ2-7 | . | TRBV7-3 | TGTGCCAGCAGCCCTGTTGCAGGGGACTACGAGCAGTACTTC | CASSPVAGDYEQYF
15 | many | TRBJ2-1 | . | TRBV5-1 | TGCGCCAGCAGCTTGACACAGGGGGGGAGAAATGAGCAGTTCTTC | CASSLTQGGRNEQFF
16 | few | TRBJ1-4 | TRBD1 | TRBV5-6 | TGTGCCAGCAGCATAGGACTGGGACAGGGGTCTGAAAAACTGTTTTTT | CASSIGLGQGSEKLFF
14 | few | TRBJ1-5 | . | TRBV5-5 | TGTGCCAGCAGCTTTGAGGCGGGTAATCAGCCCCAGCATTTT | CASSFEAGNQPQHF
14 | many | TRBJ2-3 | TRBD2 | TRBV20-1 | TGCAGTGCTGCAGCGGGAGGCCGGGAAGATACGCAGTATTTT | CSAAAGGREDTQYF
13 | many | TRBJ1-1 | . | TRBV2 | TGTGCCAGCAGTGGACAGTTCAACACTGAAGCTTTCTTT | CASSGQFNTEAFF
14 | many | TRBJ2-3 | TRBD2 | TRBV3-1 | TGTGCCAGCAGCCAATCCGCGGGAGAAGATACGCAGTATTTT | CASSQSAGEDTQYF
14 | many | TRBJ2-7 | . | TRBV7-2 | TGTGCCAGCAGCCCCCGGGTCAGTTACTACGAGCAGTACTTC | CASSPRVSYYEQYF
15 | many | TRBJ1-5 | . | TRBV7-2 | TGTGCCAGCATCCTTCTAGGGGTTAAGGATCAGCCCCAGCATTTT | CASILLGVKDQPQHF
14 | . | TRBJ1-1 | . | TRBV15 | TGTGCCACCAGCACCAGACAACCTAACACTGAAGCTTTCTTT | CATSTRQPNTEAFF
13 | many | TRBJ2-3 | TRBD2 | TRBV11-2 | TGTGCCACGCGCCTAGCGGGTACAGATACGCAGTATTTT | CATRLAGTDTQYF
11 | many | TRBJ2-7 | . | TRBV7-2 | TGTGCCAGCAGTCGCTCCTACGAGCAGTACTTC | CASSRSYEQYF
15 | many | TRBJ2-1 | TRBD2 | TRBV12-3/TRBV12-4 | TGTGCCAGCAGTCCCCCCAGCGGGAGGGCCGATGAGCAGTTCTTC | CASSPPSGRADEQFF
14 | . | TRBJ2-7 | . | TRBV18 | TGTGCCAGCTCACCTGTTGTGGGACAATACGAGCAGTACTTC | CASSPVVGQYEQYF
15 | many | TRBJ2-3 | TRBD1 | TRBV3-1 | TGTGCCAGCAGCCAAGGTCGACAGGGAATGGATACGCAGTATTTT | CASSQGRQGMDTQYF
17 | few | TRBJ2-1 | TRBD1 | TRBV6-1 | TGTGCCAGCAGTGAAGCAACCGGGACAGGGGCCTACAATGAGCAGTTCTTC | CASSEATGTGAYNEQFF